This T cell receptor (beta chain) was sequenced during a study of blood T cell repertoires in COVID-19. Study background: The samples span acute and convalescent COVID-19 from the United States, Italy and Spain. The analysed material was cDNA or gDNA that came from T cells, B-cell-depleted T cells, or PBMCs.

Per the original data handling: By means of reference gene primer amplification, nucleated cell counts were estimated. Sequencing used immunoSEQ multiplex PCR; TCRdb keeps in-frame clones, though not all of them. That table furnishes V, J and clone size, whereas the DNA furnished D and trimming. The sample yields more than 200,000 clones, around 84% seen once. Specimen: peripheral blood. The clonotype was recovered from a man aged 60 to 69 with acute or convalescent COVID-19.

The CDR3 spells CASSLGQVPYEQYF. The CDR3 nucleotides read TGCGCCAGCAGCTTGGGACAGGTCCCTTACGAGCAGTACTTC. This chain joins TRBV5-1 and TRBJ2-7, with a weak D call TRBD1 (6 bases). Trimming left V 0 bases short and J 4 bases short, with 11 bases between. The CDR3 spans 14 residues. Germline CDR1 and CDR2: SGHRS and YFSETQ.